This paragraph covers one T cell receptor (beta chain) sequence. The target antigen is unknown. Separate from the roughly 720-subject first cohort, the roughly 120-subject validation cohort was the one that the donors belonged to. The CDR3 is 14 amino acids. Trimming pared 3 bases from V and 5 bases from J, leaving 15 bases between. Germline V lookup: CDR1 SGHDT, CDR2 YYEEEE. The sample belongs to a study of cytomegalovirus exposure and HLA in healthy donors. Study results and limitations: The authors confirmed in vitro that a few CMV-associated chains were specific for CMV antigens. Cytomegalovirus status, reportedly, was diagnosed with high specificity and sensitivity by the classifier. The study put under 200 TCR beta chains on its list as cytomegalovirus-associated.

TCRdb's copy holds only in-frame clones and misses some; the assay was immunoSEQ multiplex PCR. The table records about 58,000 clones, 90% of them present only once. The V and J genes are TRBV5-6 and TRBJ2-7; D not certain. The clonotype comes from a man younger than 35 in good health and CMV-seronegative. The sample was PBMCs. The DNA of the CDR3 is TGTGCCAGCAGCTCGGTCGTCCCTTATCACGAGCAGTACTTC. Translation gives CASSSVVPYHEQYF.